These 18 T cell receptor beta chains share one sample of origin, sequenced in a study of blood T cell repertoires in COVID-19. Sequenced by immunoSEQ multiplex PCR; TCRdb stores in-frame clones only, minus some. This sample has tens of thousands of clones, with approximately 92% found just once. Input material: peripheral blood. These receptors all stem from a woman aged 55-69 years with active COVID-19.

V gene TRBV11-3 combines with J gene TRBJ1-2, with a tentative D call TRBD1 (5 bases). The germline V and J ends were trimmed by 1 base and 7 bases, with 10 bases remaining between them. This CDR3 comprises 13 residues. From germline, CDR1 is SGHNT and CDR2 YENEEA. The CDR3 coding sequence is TGTGCCAGCAGCTTAGGGCAGGGCGGTGGCTACACCTTC. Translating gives CASSLGQGGGYTF.

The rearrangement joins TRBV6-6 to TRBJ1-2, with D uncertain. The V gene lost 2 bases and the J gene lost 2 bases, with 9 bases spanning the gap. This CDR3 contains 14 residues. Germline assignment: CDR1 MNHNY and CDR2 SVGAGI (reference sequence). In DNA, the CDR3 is TGTGCCAGCAGTTACAAGGCGGAAAACTATGGCTACACCTTC. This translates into CASSYKAENYGYTF.

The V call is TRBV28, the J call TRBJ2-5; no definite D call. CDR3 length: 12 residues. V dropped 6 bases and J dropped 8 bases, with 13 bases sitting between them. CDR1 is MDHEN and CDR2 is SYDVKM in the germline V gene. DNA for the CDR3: TGTGCCAGCAGCCCACCTACGAGAACCCAGTACTTC. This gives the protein CASSPPTRTQYF.

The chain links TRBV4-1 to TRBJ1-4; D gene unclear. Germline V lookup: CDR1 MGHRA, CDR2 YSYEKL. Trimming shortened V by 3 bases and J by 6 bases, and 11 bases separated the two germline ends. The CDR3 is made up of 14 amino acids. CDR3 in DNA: TGCGCCAGCAGCCACGGCGGCAAGGATGAAAAACTGTTTTTT. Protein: CASSHGGKDEKLFF.

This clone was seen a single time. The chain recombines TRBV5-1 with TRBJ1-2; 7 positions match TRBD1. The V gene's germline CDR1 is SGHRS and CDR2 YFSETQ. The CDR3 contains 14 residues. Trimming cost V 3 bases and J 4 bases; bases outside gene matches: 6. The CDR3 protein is CASSSWDSSYGYTF. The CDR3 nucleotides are TGCGCCAGCAGCTCTTGGGACAGCAGCTATGGCTACACCTTC. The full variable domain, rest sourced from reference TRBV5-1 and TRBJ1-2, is KAGVTQTPRYLIKTRGQQVTLSCSPISGHRSVSWYQQTPGQGLQFLFEYFSETQRNKGNFPGRFSGRQFSNSRSEMNVSTLELGDSALYLCASSSWDSSYGYTFGSGTRLTVV.

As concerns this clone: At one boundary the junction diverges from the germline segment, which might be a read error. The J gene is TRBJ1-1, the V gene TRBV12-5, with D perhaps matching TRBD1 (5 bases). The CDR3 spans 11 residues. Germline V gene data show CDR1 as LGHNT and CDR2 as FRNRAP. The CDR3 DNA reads TGTGCTAGTGGTTTGCGGGGGGAAGGTTTCTTT. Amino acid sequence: CASGLRGEGFF.

The CDR3 DNA reads as TGTGCCAGCAACCGACAGGGGTCGGGCACAGATACGCAGTATTTT. It encodes CASNRQGSGTDTQYF. The chain is built from TRBV11-2 and TRBJ2-3; TRBD1 aligns across 8 bases. CDR1 SGHAT and CDR2 FQNNGV come from the germline V gene. The CDR3 covers 15 residues. J was trimmed by 1 base and V by 7 bases; bases with no gene match: 7.

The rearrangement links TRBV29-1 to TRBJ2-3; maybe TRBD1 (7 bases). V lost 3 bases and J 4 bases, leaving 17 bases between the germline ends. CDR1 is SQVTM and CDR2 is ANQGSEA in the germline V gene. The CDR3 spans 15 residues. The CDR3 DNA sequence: TGCAGCGTTGATGCCAGGGGGGAGGTTCCAGATACGCAGTATTTT. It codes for CSVDARGEVPDTQYF.

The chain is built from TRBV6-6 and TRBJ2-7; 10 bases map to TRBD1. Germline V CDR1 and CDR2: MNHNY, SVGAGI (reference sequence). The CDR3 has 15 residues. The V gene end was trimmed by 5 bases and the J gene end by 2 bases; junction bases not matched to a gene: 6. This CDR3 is CASSLGQGGTYEQYF. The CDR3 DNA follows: TGTGCCAGCAGTCTTGGACAGGGGGGGACCTACGAGCAGTACTTC.

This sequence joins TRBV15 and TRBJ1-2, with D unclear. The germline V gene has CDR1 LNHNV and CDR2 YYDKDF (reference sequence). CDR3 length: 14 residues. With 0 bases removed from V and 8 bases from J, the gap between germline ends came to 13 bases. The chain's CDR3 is CATSRDIGLRGYTF. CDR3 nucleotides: TGTGCCACCAGCAGAGATATCGGACTGCGAGGCTACACCTTC.

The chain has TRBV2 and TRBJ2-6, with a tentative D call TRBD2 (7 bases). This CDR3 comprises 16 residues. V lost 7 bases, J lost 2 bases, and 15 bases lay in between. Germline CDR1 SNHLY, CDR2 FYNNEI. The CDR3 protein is CASTEGGGAGANVLTF. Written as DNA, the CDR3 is TGTGCCAGCACAGAAGGGGGAGGGGCTGGGGCCAACGTCCTGACTTTC. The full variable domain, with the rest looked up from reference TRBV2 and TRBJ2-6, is EPEVTQTPSHQVTQMGQEVILRCVPISNHLYFYWYRQILGQKVEFLVSFYNNEISEKSEIFDDQFSVERPDGSNFTLKIRSTKLEDSAMYFCASTEGGGAGANVLTFGAGSRLTVL.

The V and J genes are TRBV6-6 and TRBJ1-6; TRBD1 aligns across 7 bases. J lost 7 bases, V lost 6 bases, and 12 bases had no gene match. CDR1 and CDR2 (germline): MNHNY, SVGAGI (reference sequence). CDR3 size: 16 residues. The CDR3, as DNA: TGTGCCAGCAGAACCCTGACAGGGATAAAGAATTCACCCCTCCACTTT. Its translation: CASRTLTGIKNSPLHF.

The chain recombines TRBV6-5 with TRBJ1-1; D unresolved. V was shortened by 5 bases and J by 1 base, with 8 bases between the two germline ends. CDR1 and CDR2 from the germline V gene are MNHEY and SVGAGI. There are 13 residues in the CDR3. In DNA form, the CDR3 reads TGTGCCAGCAGTAAGCAACCGAACACTGAAGCTTTCTTT. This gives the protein CASSKQPNTEAFF.

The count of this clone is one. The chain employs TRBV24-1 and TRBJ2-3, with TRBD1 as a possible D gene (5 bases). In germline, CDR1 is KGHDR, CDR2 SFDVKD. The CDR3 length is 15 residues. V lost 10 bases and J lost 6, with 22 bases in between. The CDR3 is CATGKTGIEKDTQYF. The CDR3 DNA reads TGTGCCACGGGAAAAACAGGAATCGAGAAGGATACGCAGTATTTT.

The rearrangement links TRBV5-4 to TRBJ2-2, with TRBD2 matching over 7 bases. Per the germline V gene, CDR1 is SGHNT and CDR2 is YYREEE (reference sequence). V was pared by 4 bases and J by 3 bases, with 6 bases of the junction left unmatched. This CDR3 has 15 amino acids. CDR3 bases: TGTGCCAGCAGCGAGAACGGGGGGTACACCGGGGAGCTGTTTTTT. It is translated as CASSENGGYTGELFF.

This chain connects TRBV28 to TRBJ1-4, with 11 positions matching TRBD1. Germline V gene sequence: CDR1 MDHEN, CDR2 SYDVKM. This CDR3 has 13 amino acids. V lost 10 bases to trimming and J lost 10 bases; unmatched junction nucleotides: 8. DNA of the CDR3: TGTGCCACAGGACAGGGGGCGGGGGGAAAACTGTTTTTT. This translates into CATGQGAGGKLFF.

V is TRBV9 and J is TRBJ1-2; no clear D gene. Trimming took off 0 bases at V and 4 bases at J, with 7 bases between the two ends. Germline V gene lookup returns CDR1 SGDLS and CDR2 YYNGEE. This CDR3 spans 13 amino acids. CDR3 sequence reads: CASSVDGIYGYTF. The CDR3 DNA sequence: TGTGCCAGCAGCGTAGACGGGATCTATGGCTACACCTTC.

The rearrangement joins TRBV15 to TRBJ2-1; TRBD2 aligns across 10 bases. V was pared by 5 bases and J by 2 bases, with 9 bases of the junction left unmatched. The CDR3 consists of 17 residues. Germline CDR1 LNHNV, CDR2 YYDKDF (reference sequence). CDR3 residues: CATSRSLLAGPYNEQFF. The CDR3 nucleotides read TGTGCCACCAGCCGATCCTTACTAGCGGGGCCCTACAATGAGCAGTTCTTC.